These T cell receptor beta chains were read from a single sample in a study of blood T cell repertoires in COVID-19. Data came from immunoSEQ multiplex PCR; TCRdb stores just in-frame clones and leaves some out. The table includes about 260,000 clones, 86% detected once. Source material: peripheral blood. These TCRs come from a man aged 25 to 40 with active or convalescent COVID-19. CDR3s include the opening cysteine and the closing phenylalanine or tryptophan. A D gene is named only where the DNA matches it firmly. Some rows have no size entry. The others give once, few or many, or a class for an expanded clone.

d_call	v_call	clone_size	j_call	cdr3_aa	cdr3_nt
NA	TRBV7-2	few	TRBJ2-7	CASSLGRRSGYEQYF	TGTGCCAGCAGCTTAGGTCGTCGGTCAGGCTACGAGCAGTACTTC
NA	TRBV5-1	NA	TRBJ1-2	CASSLDQGGRGYTF	TGCGCCAGCAGCCTGGATCAGGGAGGGAGAGGCTACACCTTC
NA	TRBV11-2	NA	TRBJ2-3	CASSLVGGVDTQYF	TGTGCCAGCAGCTTAGTTGGAGGGGTAGATACGCAGTATTTT
TRBD1	TRBV27	NA	TRBJ1-1	CASSRTGVGTEAFF	TGTGCCAGCAGTAGGACAGGGGTAGGAACTGAAGCTTTCTTT
TRBD2	TRBV6-2/TRBV6-3	NA	TRBJ2-3	CASSSGGPSGGRAYF	TGTGCCAGCAGTTCCGGGGGCCCTAGCGGGGGTAGGGCGTATTTT
TRBD2	TRBV7-2	NA	TRBJ2-2	CASSLVGLAGTNTGELFF	TGTGCCAGCAGCTTAGTGGGACTAGCGGGGACGAACACCGGGGAGCTGTTTTTT
NA	TRBV30	NA	TRBJ1-4	CAWSQGWNEKLFF	TGTGCCTGGAGTCAGGGGTGGAATGAAAAACTGTTTTTT
NA	TRBV2	NA	TRBJ1-5	CASRWTANQPQHF	TGTGCCAGCAGGTGGACAGCGAATCAGCCCCAGCATTTT
NA	TRBV27	NA	TRBJ2-2	CASRGHTGELFF	TGTGCCAGCAGGGGCCACACCGGGGAGCTGTTTTTT
NA	TRBV6-4	NA	TRBJ2-1	CASSGTSKGSYNEQFF	TGTGCCAGCAGTGGGACATCGAAAGGGTCCTACAATGAGCAGTTCTTC
TRBD2	TRBV6-5	NA	TRBJ2-5	CASSYSTSGERVQYF	TGTGCCAGCAGTTACTCGACTAGCGGGGAACGAGTCCAGTACTTC
NA	TRBV6-1	NA	TRBJ2-3	CASSEAGTYTDTQYF	TGTGCCAGCAGTGAGGCCGGGACTTACACAGATACGCAGTATTTT
TRBD2	TRBV4-1	NA	TRBJ2-7	CASSQVTSGGGTLGIEQYF	TGCGCCAGCAGCCAAGTGACTAGCGGGGGGGGGACCCTTGGTATCGAGCAGTACTTC
TRBD2	TRBV5-4	NA	TRBJ2-7	CASSSERGQSYEQYF	TGTGCCAGCAGCAGCGAGCGGGGGCAATCCTACGAGCAGTACTTC
TRBD1	TRBV9	NA	TRBJ1-5	CASSVGEGGAGQPQHF	TGTGCCAGCAGCGTAGGGGAAGGGGGCGCGGGTCAGCCCCAGCATTTT
TRBD1	TRBV15	NA	TRBJ1-4	CATSGRQGGDEKLFF	TGTGCCACCAGCGGTCGACAGGGTGGCGATGAAAAACTGTTTTTT
NA	TRBV27	NA	TRBJ1-6	CASSFGGGTSPLHF	TGTGCCAGCAGTTTTGGCGGAGGCACCTCACCCCTCCACTTT
TRBD1	TRBV27	few	TRBJ1-5	CASSGTASNQPQHF	TGTGCCAGCAGTGGGACAGCTAGCAATCAGCCCCAGCATTTT
NA	TRBV6-6	NA	TRBJ1-5	CASSYWAGGVNQPQHF	TGTGCCAGCAGTTACTGGGCTGGAGGGGTCAATCAGCCCCAGCATTTT
NA	TRBV7-8	NA	TRBJ2-5	CASSFSGSRETQYF	TGTGCCAGCAGCTTCTCGGGATCCCGAGAGACCCAGTACTTC
NA	TRBV12-3/TRBV12-4	NA	TRBJ1-1	CASSTLRSTEAFF	TGTGCCAGCAGTACACTCCGGAGCACTGAAGCTTTCTTT
NA	TRBV5-4	NA	TRBJ1-1	CASRPPGVMNTEAFF	TGTGCCAGCCGCCCCCCCGGGGTAATGAACACTGAAGCTTTCTTT
TRBD1	TRBV9	NA	TRBJ1-2	CASSVGTGGSDGYTF	TGTGCCAGCAGCGTAGGAACAGGGGGAAGCGATGGCTACACCTTC
TRBD1	TRBV6-5	NA	TRBJ1-5	CASQDRVNQPQHF	TGTGCCAGCCAGGACAGGGTCAATCAGCCCCAGCATTTT
NA	TRBV5-1	NA	TRBJ1-5	CASSLNQGPGQPQHF	TGCGCCAGCAGCTTAAATCAGGGGCCGGGGCAGCCCCAGCATTTT
NA	TRBV6-5	NA	TRBJ2-2	CASSRQGPNTGELFF	TGTGCCAGCAGTCGGCAGGGGCCAAACACCGGGGAGCTGTTTTTT
NA	TRBV19	NA	TRBJ2-1	CASISLGNEQFF	TGTGCCAGTATAAGTCTAGGCAATGAGCAGTTCTTC
TRBD1	TRBV25-1	NA	TRBJ1-4	CASSEFGTAAEKLFF	TGTGCCAGCAGTGAATTCGGGACAGCCGCTGAAAAACTGTTTTTT
NA	TRBV18	few	TRBJ1-1	CASSPQGRDTEAFF	TGTGCCAGCTCACCCCAGGGGCGCGACACTGAAGCTTTCTTT
TRBD2	TRBV4-2	NA	TRBJ2-7	CASSSRLAGFVEQYF	TGTGCCAGCAGCTCACGACTAGCGGGGTTCGTGGAGCAGTACTTC
NA	TRBV11-2	NA	TRBJ1-1	CASSQANGTYTEAFF	TGTGCCAGCAGTCAGGCTAACGGAACCTACACTGAAGCTTTCTTT
NA	TRBV18	NA	TRBJ2-3	CASSPGRGAGTDTQYF	TGTGCCAGCTCCCCCGGACGGGGGGCAGGGACAGATACGCAGTATTTT
NA	TRBV7-2	NA	TRBJ2-5	CASSLGGRKETQYF	TGTGCCAGCAGCTTAGGGGGCAGGAAAGAGACCCAGTACTTC
TRBD1	TRBV7-2	once	TRBJ1-2	CASSSPVMGQGGYGYTF	TGTGCCAGCAGCTCGCCTGTGATGGGACAGGGGGGGTATGGCTACACCTTC
TRBD1	TRBV6-5	NA	TRBJ1-2	CASSSRRTGDGYTF	TGTGCCAGCAGTTCCCGGAGGACAGGGGATGGCTACACCTTC
TRBD1	TRBV5-1	NA	TRBJ1-3	CASSLVPQGGSGNTIYF	TGCGCCAGCAGCTTGGTTCCACAGGGGGGCTCTGGAAACACCATATATTTT
NA	TRBV27	few	TRBJ1-3	CASSLEYSGNTIYF	TGTGCCAGCAGTCTAGAGTACTCTGGAAACACCATATATTTT
NA	TRBV27	once	TRBJ1-4	CASSLARVSEKLFF	TGTGCCAGCAGTTTAGCCAGGGTGTCTGAAAAACTGTTTTTT